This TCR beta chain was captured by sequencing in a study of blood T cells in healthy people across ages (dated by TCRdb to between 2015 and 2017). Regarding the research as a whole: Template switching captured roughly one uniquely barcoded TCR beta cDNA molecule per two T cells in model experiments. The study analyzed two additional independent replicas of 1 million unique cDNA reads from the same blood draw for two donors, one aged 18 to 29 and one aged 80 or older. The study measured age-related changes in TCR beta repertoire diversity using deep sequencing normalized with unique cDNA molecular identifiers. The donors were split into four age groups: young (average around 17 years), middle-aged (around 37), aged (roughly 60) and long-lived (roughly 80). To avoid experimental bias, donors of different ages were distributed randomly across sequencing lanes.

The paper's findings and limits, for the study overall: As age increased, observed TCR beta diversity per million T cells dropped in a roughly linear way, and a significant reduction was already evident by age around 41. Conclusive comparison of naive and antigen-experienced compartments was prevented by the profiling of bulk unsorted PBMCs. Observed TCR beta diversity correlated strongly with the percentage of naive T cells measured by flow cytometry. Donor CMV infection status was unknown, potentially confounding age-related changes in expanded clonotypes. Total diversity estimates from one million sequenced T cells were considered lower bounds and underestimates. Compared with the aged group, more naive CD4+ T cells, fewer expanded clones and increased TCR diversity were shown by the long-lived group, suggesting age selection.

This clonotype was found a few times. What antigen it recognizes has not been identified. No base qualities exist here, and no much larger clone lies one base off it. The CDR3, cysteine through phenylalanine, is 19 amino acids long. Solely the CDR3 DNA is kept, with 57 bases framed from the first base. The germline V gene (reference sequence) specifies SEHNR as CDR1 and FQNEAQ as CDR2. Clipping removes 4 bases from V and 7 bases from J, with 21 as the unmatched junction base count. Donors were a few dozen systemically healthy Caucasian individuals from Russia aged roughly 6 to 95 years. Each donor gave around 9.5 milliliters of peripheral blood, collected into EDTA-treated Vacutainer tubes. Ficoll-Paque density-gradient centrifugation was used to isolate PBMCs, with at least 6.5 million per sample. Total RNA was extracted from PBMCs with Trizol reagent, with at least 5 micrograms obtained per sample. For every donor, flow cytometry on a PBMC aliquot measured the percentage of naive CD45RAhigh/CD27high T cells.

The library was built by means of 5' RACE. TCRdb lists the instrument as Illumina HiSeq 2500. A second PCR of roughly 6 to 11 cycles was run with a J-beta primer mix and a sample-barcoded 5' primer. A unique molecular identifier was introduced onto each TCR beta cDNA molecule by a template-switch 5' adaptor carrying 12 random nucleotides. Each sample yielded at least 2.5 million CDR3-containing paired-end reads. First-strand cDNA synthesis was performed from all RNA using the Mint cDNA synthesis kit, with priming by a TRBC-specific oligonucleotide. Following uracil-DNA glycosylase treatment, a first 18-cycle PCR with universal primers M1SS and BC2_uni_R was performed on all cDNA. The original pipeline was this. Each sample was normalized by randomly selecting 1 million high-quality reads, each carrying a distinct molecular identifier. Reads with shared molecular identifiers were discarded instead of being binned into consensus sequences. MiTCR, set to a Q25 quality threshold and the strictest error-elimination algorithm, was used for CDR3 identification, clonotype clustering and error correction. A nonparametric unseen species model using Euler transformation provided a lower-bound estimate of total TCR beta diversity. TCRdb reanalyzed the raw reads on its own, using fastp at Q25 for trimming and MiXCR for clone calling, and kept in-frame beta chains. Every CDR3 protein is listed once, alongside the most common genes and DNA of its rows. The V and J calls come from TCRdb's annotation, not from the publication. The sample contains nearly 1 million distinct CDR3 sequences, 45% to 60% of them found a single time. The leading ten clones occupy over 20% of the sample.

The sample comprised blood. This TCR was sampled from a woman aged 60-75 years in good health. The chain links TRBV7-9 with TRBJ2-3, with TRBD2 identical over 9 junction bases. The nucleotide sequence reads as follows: TGTGCCAGCAGCTCATCTTACGAACGCGCGACTAGCGGTACTTATACGCAGTATTTT. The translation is CASSSSYERATSGTYTQYF.